The clone carrying this T cell receptor beta chain was seen a handful of times. The sample belongs to a study of early T cells in non-severe SARS-CoV-2 infection. The junction had 3 bases not matched to a gene; V was cut back by 3 bases and J by 3 bases. The CDR3 consists of 15 residues. Germline assignment: CDR1 SGHAT and CDR2 FQNNGV. TCRdb reanalysed the 5' RACE reads using MiXCR and keeps one entry per CDR3 protein. This table holds tens of thousands of distinct CDR3 sequences, around 12% found once. J is TRBJ2-1 and V is TRBV11-2, with 9 bases matching TRBD2. Sequencing was carried out using whole blood. The clonotype originates from an adult who was a healthcare worker with PCR-confirmed SARS-CoV-2 infection or an uninfected control (not recorded which). The CDR3 DNA reads as TGTGCCAGCAGCTTGCGGGGGGGCCTCTACAATGAGCAGTTCTTC. This codes for CASSLRGGLYNEQFF.